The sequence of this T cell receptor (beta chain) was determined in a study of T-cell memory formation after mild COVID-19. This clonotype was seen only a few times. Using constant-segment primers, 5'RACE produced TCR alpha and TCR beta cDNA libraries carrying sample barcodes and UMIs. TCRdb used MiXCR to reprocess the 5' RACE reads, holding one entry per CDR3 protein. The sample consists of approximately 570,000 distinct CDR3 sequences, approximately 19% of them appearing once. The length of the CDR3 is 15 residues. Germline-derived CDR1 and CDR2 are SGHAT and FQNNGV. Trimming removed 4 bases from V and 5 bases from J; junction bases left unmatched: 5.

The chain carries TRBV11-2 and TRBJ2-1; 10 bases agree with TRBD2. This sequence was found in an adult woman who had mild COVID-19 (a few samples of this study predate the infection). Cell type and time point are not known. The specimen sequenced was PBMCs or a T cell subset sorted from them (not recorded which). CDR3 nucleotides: TGTGCCAGCAGCTCGCAGCGGGGGGGCCACAATGAGCAGTTCTTC. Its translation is CASSSQRGGHNEQFF.